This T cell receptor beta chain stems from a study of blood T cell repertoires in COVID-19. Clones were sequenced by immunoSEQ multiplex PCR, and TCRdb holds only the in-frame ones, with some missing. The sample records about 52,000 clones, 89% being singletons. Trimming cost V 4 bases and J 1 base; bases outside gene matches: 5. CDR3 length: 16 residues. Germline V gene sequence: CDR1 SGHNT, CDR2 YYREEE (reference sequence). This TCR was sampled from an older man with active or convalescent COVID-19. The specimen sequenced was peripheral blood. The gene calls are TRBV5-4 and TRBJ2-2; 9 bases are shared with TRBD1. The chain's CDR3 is CASSQVDRGNTGELFF. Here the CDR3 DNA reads TGTGCCAGCAGCCAGGTGGACAGGGGGAACACCGGGGAGCTGTTTTTT.